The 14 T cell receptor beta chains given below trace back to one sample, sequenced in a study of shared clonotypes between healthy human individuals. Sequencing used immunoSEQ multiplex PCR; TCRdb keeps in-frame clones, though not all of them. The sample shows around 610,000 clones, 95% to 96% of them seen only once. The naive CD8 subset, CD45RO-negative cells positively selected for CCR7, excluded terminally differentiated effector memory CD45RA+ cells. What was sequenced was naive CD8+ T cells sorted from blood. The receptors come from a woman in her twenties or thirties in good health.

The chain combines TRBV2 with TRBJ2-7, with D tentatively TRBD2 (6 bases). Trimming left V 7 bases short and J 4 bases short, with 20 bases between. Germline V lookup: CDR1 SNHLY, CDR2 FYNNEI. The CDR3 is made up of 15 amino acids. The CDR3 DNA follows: TGTGCCAGCACCGCAACCCGGCAGGGACTTTACGAGCAGTACTTC. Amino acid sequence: CASTATRQGLYEQYF.

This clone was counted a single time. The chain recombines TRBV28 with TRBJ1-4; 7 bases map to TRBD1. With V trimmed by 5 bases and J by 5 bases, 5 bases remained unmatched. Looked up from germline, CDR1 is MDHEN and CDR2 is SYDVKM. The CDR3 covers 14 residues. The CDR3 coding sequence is TGTGCCAGCAGTCAGGGGGGGGAAAATGAAAAACTGTTTTTT. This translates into CASSQGGENEKLFF.

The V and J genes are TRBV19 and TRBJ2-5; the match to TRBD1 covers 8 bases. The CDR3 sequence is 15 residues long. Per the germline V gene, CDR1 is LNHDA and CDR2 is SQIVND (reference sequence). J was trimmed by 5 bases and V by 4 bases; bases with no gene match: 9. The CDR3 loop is CASSSGQGLGETQYF. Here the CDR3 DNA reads TGTGCCAGTAGTAGCGGACAGGGCTTGGGGGAGACCCAGTACTTC. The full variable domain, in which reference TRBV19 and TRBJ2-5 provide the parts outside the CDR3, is DGGITQSPKYLFRKEGQNVTLSCEQNLNHDAMYWYRQDPGQGLRLIYYSQIVNDFQKGDIAEGYSVSREKKESFPLTVTSAQKNPTAFYLCASSSGQGLGETQYFGPGTRLLVL.

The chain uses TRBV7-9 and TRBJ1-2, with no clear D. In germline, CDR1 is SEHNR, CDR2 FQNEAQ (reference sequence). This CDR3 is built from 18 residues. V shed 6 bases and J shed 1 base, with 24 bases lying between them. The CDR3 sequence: CASSSLEDRNWGNYGYTF. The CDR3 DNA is TGTGCCAGCAGTTCCCTTGAGGACCGGAATTGGGGTAACTATGGCTACACCTTC.

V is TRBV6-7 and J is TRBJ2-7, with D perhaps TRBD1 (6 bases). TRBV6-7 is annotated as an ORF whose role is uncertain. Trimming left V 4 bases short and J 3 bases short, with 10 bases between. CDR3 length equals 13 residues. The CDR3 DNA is TGTGCCAGCAGTTTGCAGGGGATCTACGAGCAGTACTTC. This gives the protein CASSLQGIYEQYF.

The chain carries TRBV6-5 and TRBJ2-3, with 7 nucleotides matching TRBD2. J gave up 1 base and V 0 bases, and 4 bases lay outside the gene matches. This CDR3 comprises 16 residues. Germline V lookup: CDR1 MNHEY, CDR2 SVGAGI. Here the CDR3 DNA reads TGTGCCAGCAGTTACTCGGTCCTAGCGGGCACAGATACGCAGTATTTT. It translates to CASSYSVLAGTDTQYF.

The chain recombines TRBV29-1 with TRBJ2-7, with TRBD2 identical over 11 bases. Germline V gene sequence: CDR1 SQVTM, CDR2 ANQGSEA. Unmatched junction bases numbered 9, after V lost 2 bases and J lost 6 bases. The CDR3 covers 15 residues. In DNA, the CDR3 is TGCAGCGTTGAATTAATTAGCGGGAGGGTACGCGAGCAGTACTTC. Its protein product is CSVELISGRVREQYF.

The CDR3 nucleotides are TGTGCCAGCAGCTTTGGACTAGCGAGCTCCTACGAGCAGTACTTC. It yields the protein CASSFGLASSYEQYF. The chain recombines TRBV5-4 with TRBJ2-7; 9 nucleotides agree with TRBD2. J was trimmed by 0 bases and V by 2 bases; bases with no gene match: 3. Germline-derived CDR1 and CDR2 are SGHNT and YYREEE (reference sequence). There are 15 residues in the CDR3.

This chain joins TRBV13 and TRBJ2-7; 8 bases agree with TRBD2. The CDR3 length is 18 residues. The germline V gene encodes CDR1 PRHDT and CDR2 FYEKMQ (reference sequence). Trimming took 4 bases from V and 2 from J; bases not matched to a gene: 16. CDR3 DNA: TGTGCCAGCAGCTCCACTTCTGGGGGACTAGTCATTGCCTACGAGCAGTACTTC. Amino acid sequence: CASSSTSGGLVIAYEQYF.

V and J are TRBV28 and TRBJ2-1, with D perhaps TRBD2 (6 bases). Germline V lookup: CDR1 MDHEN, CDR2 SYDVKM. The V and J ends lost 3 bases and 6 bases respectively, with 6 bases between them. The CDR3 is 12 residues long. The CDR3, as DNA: TGTGCCAGCAGTTTCGGGAGCAATGAGCAGTTCTTC. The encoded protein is CASSFGSNEQFF.

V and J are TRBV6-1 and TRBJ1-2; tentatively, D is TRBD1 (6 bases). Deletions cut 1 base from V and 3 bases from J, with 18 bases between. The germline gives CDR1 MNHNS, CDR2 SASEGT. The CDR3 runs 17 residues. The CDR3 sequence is CASSEGAILGQHYGYTF. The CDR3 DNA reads TGTGCCAGCAGTGAAGGGGCAATTCTAGGACAGCACTATGGCTACACCTTC.

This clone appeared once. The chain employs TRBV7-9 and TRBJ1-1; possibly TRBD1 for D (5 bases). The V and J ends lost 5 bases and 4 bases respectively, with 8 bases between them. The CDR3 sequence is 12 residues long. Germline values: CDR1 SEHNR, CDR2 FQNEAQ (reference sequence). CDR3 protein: CASSHGGTEAFF. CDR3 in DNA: TGTGCCAGCAGCCACGGGGGCACTGAAGCTTTCTTT. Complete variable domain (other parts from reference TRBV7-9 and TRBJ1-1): DTGVSQNPRHKITKRGQNVTFRCDPISEHNRLYWYRQTLGQGPEFLTYFQNEAQLEKSRLLSDRFSAERPKGSFSTLEIQRTEQGDSAMYLCASSHGGTEAFFGQGTRLTVV.

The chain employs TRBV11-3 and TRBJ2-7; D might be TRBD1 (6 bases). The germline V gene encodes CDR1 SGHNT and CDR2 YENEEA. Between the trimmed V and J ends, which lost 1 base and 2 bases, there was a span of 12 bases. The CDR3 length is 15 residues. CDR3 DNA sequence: TGTGCCAGCAGCTTAGGAGCAGGGGAGCCCTACGAGCAGTACTTC. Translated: CASSLGAGEPYEQYF.

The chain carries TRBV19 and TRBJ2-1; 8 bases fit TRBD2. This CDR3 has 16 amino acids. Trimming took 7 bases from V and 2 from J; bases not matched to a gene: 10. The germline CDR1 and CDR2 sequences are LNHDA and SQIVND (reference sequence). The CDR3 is CASTHRGSGTYNEQFF. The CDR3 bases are TGTGCCAGTACCCATCGGGGTAGCGGGACCTACAATGAGCAGTTCTTC.